The rows below give T cell receptor beta chains drawn from one sample of a study of blood T cells in healthy people across ages. TCRdb analysed the 5' RACE reads with MiXCR anew, one entry per CDR3 protein. The table has 650,000 to 1,000,000 distinct CDR3 sequences, around 36% seen once. What was sequenced was blood. The receptors stem from a man younger than 35 in good health. Both conserved end residues are part of each CDR3. Fields, in order: CDR3 protein, CDR3 DNA, CDR3 length, V gene, J gene, clone size, D gene. A D gene is named only where the DNA matches it firmly. Clone size is shown for a subset of rows, as once, few, many or a class of expanded clone.

CDR3: CSALTSTTDTQYF
DNA: TGCAGTGCCTTAACTAGCACCACAGATACGCAGTATTTT
length: 13
V: TRBV20-1
J: TRBJ2-3
size: -
D: -

CDR3: CASSQDGKGYQPQHF
DNA: TGCGCCAGCAGCCAAGATGGGAAAGGTTATCAGCCCCAGCATTTT
length: 15
V: TRBV4-3
J: TRBJ1-5
size: -
D: -

CDR3: CASSQDRASGFTDTQYF
DNA: TGTGCCAGCAGCCAAGATCGGGCTAGCGGGTTCACAGATACGCAGTATTTT
length: 17
V: TRBV3-1
J: TRBJ2-3
size: few
D: TRBD2

CDR3: CAISELLAGELFF
DNA: TGTGCCATCAGTGAGTTGTTGGCCGGGGAGCTGTTTTTT
length: 13
V: TRBV10-3
J: TRBJ2-2
size: -
D: -

CDR3: CASSQAIGEQFF
DNA: TGCGCCAGCAGCCAAGCAATAGGTGAGCAGTTCTTC
length: 12
V: TRBV4-1
J: TRBJ2-1
size: -
D: -

CDR3: CAISESSTSTDTQYF
DNA: TGTGCCATCAGTGAGTCGAGCACTAGCACAGATACGCAGTATTTT
length: 15
V: TRBV10-3
J: TRBJ2-3
size: many
D: -

CDR3: CASSPGWGSPEAFF
DNA: TGCGCCAGCAGCCCGGGGTGGGGGTCCCCCGAAGCTTTCTTT
length: 14
V: TRBV4-1
J: TRBJ1-1
size: few
D: -

CDR3: CASSPLGLAVEETQYF
DNA: TGTGCCAGCAGTCCCCTGGGACTAGCGGTTGAAGAGACCCAGTACTTC
length: 16
V: TRBV12-3/TRBV12-4
J: TRBJ2-5
size: many
D: TRBD2

CDR3: CASSSHGTDSGNTIYF
DNA: TGTGCCAGCAGTTCCCACGGGACGGACTCTGGAAACACCATATATTTT
length: 16
V: TRBV12-3/TRBV12-4
J: TRBJ1-3
size: -
D: -

CDR3: CASSPRAGYNEQYF
DNA: TGTGCCAGCAGCCCTCGCGCGGGATACAATGAGCAGTACTTC
length: 14
V: TRBV9
J: TRBJ2-7
size: -
D: -

CDR3: CASSPQGGGGALETQYF
DNA: TGTGCCAGCAGCCCCCAAGGGGGCGGGGGGGCATTAGAGACCCAGTACTTC
length: 17
V: TRBV7-2
J: TRBJ2-5
size: -
D: TRBD2

CDR3: CSAADGGWAADTQYF
DNA: TGCAGTGCTGCCGACGGGGGGTGGGCCGCAGATACGCAGTATTTT
length: 15
V: TRBV20-1
J: TRBJ2-3
size: once
D: TRBD2

CDR3: CASSYLGNQPQHF
DNA: TGTGCCAGCAGTTATCTGGGCAATCAGCCCCAGCATTTT
length: 13
V: TRBV6-2/TRBV6-3
J: TRBJ1-5
size: -
D: -

CDR3: CASGGQPAMDGGYTF
DNA: TGTGCCAGCGGCGGACAGCCGGCGATGGATGGTGGCTACACCTTC
length: 15
V: TRBV2
J: TRBJ1-2
size: -
D: -

CDR3: CASSLLGQGVEQYF
DNA: TGCGCCAGCAGCTTGCTAGGACAGGGTGTCGAGCAGTACTTC
length: 14
V: TRBV5-1
J: TRBJ2-7
size: -
D: TRBD1

CDR3: CASGLVTGSDGELFF
DNA: TGTGCTAGTGGTTTGGTAACGGGTAGCGACGGGGAGCTGTTTTTT
length: 15
V: TRBV12-5
J: TRBJ2-2
size: -
D: -

CDR3: CASSPSQAGHREQFF
DNA: TGTGCCAGCAGCCCTAGTCAGGCAGGGCATAGAGAGCAGTTCTTC
length: 15
V: TRBV4-2
J: TRBJ2-1
size: few
D: -

CDR3: CASSGSSWQISNTEAFF
DNA: TGTGCCAGCAGTGGGTCCTCCTGGCAGATATCGAACACTGAAGCTTTCTTT
length: 17
V: TRBV2
J: TRBJ1-1
size: -
D: -

CDR3: CASSLSGSGRDVPYF
DNA: TGTGCCAGCAGCTTGTCGGGGAGTGGGCGGGATGTTCCGTACTTC
length: 15
V: TRBV7-2
J: TRBJ2-5
size: few
D: -

CDR3: CASSPRQGLTYNEQFF
DNA: TGTGCCAGCAGCCCCCGACAGGGGTTAACCTACAATGAGCAGTTCTTC
length: 16
V: TRBV14
J: TRBJ2-1
size: few
D: TRBD1

CDR3: CASSFSYGTRSDYGYTF
DNA: TGTGCCAGCAGTTTTAGTTACGGCACCAGGTCGGACTATGGCTACACCTTC
length: 17
V: TRBV12-3/TRBV12-4
J: TRBJ1-2
size: -
D: -

CDR3: CAISLAGRETQYF
DNA: TGTGCCATCTCACTAGCGGGTAGGGAGACCCAGTACTTC
length: 13
V: TRBV10-3
J: TRBJ2-5
size: -
D: TRBD2

CDR3: CASSLAPGYNEQYF
DNA: TGTGCCAGCAGTTTAGCGCCTGGGTACAATGAGCAGTACTTC
length: 14
V: TRBV12-3/TRBV12-4
J: TRBJ2-7
size: -
D: -

CDR3: CASSEDPTGSRYEQYF
DNA: TGTGCCAGCAGCGAAGACCCGACAGGGAGTAGATACGAGCAGTACTTC
length: 16
V: TRBV5-5
J: TRBJ2-7
size: -
D: TRBD1

CDR3: CASSRPGYDMWGYTF
DNA: TGTGCCAGCAGTCGCCCGGGCTACGACATGTGGGGCTACACCTTC
length: 15
V: TRBV6-5
J: TRBJ1-2
size: -
D: -

CDR3: CASSSRQGSNYGYTF
DNA: TGCGCCAGCAGCTCCAGACAGGGGAGTAACTATGGCTACACCTTC
length: 15
V: TRBV5-1
J: TRBJ1-2
size: many
D: TRBD1

CDR3: CASSGQWNTEAFF
DNA: TGTGCCAGCAGCGGACAGTGGAACACTGAAGCTTTCTTT
length: 13
V: TRBV12-3/TRBV12-4
J: TRBJ1-1
size: few
D: -

CDR3: CASSLAGTGGTDTQYF
DNA: TGTGCCAGCAGCCTAGCCGGGACAGGGGGCACAGATACGCAGTATTTT
length: 16
V: TRBV4-2
J: TRBJ2-3
size: many
D: TRBD1